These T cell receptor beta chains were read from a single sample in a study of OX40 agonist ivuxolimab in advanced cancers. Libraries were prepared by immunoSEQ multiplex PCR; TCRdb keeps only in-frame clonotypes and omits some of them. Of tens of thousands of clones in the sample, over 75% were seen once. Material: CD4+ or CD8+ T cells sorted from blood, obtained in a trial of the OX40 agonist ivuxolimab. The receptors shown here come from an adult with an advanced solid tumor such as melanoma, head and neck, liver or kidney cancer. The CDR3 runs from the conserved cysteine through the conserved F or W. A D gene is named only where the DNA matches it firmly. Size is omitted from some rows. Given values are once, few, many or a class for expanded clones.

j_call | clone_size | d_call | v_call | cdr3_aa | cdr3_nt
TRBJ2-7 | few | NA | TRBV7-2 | CASSSGTVYEQYF | TGTGCCAGCAGCTCGGGGACTGTCTACGAGCAGTACTTC
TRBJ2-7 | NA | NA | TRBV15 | CATSRETGGTYEQYF | TGTGCCACCAGCAGAGAAACAGGAGGAACCTACGAGCAGTACTTC
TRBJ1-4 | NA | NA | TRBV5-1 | CASSPTGNSNEKLFF | TGCGCCAGCAGCCCCACAGGGAATAGCAATGAAAAACTGTTTTTT
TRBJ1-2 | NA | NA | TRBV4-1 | CASSHPPKQEKGYTF | TGCGCCAGCAGCCACCCGCCGAAGCAGGAAAAAGGCTACACCTTC
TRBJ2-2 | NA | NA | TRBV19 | CASSIAGRELFF | TGTGCCAGTAGTATAGCAGGGAGGGAGCTGTTTTTT
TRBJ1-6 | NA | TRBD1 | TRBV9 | CASSEGASPLHF | TGTGCCAGCAGCGAGGGGGCGTCACCCCTCCACTTT
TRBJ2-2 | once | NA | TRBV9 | CASSVGGLKGGELFF | TGTGCCAGCAGCGTAGGGGGTTTGAAGGGCGGGGAGCTGTTTTTT
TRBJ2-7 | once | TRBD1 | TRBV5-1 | CASSPRTGAYEQYF | TGCGCCAGCAGCCCCCGGACAGGGGCCTACGAGCAGTACTTC
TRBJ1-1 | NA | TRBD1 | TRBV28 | CASRGTGPIMNTEAFF | TGTGCCAGCAGAGGGACAGGGCCGATCATGAACACTGAAGCTTTCTTT
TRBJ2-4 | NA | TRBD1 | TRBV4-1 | CASSQDVWTGVVKNIQYF | TGCGCCAGCAGCCAAGATGTCTGGACAGGGGTTGTAAAAAACATTCAGTACTTC
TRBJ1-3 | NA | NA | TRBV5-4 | CASSGGRTGNTIYF | TGTGCCAGCAGCGGGGGCAGAACTGGAAACACCATATATTTT
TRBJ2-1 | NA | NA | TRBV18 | CASSPQAGIYNEQFF | TGTGCCAGCTCACCACAAGCAGGGATTTACAATGAGCAGTTCTTC
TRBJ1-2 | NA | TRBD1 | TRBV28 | CASSSPGQGSYGYTF | TGTGCCAGCAGCTCCCCGGGACAGGGTTCCTATGGCTACACCTTC
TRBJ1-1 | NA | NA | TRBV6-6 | CASSYRPPNTEAFF | TGTGCCAGCAGTTACAGGCCTCCGAACACTGAAGCTTTCTTT
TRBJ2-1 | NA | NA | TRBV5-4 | CASSRETTGTFGNEQFF | TGTGCCAGCAGCCGGGAAACAACCGGGACCTTCGGGAATGAGCAGTTCTTC
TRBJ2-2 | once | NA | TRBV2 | CASSQDLNTGELFF | TGTGCCAGCAGTCAGGATTTGAACACCGGGGAGCTGTTTTTT
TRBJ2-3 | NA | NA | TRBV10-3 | CAISPSTRDTQYF | TGTGCCATCAGTCCGTCGACTCGAGATACGCAGTATTTT
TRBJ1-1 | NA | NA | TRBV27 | CASRAGRVQNTEAFF | TGTGCCAGTCGGGCAGGGAGGGTCCAGAACACTGAAGCTTTCTTT
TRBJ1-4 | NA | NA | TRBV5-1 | CASSRMTALGEKLFF | TGCGCCAGCAGCCGAATGACTGCCCTGGGTGAAAAACTGTTTTTT
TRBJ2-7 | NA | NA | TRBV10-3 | CAISGGRYEQYF | TGTGCCATCAGTGGAGGGCGTTACGAGCAGTACTTC
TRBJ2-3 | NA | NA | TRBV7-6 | CASSLEGPWGQRQSTDTQYF | TGTGCCAGCAGCTTAGAGGGGCCGTGGGGGCAGCGTCAGAGCACAGATACGCAGTATTTT
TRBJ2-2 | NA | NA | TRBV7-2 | CASSLRTRGAGELFF | TGTGCCAGCAGCTTACGAACTAGAGGGGCCGGGGAGCTGTTTTTT
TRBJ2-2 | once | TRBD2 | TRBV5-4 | CASSLDLADTGELFF | TGTGCCAGCAGCTTGGATCTAGCGGACACCGGGGAGCTGTTTTTT
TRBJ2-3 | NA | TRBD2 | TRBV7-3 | CASSRTGGQGDTQYF | TGTGCCAGCAGCAGGACGGGAGGCCAGGGAGATACGCAGTATTTT
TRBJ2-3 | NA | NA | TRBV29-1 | CSVSAATGLTDTQYF | TGCAGCGTATCAGCCGCGACGGGACTCACAGATACGCAGTATTTT
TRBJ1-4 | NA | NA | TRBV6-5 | CASSYSRQGREKLFF | TGTGCCAGCAGTTACTCGAGGCAGGGCCGGGAAAAACTGTTTTTT
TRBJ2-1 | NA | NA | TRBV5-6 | CASSLGGYSYNEQFF | TGTGCCAGCAGCCTGGGGGGATATAGTTACAATGAGCAGTTCTTC
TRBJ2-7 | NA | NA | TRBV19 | CASSIVSGVHEQYF | TGTGCCAGTAGTATAGTTTCGGGGGTCCACGAGCAGTACTTC
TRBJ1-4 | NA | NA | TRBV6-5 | CASSYLRGANEKLFF | TGTGCCAGCAGTTACCTTCGGGGAGCTAATGAAAAACTGTTTTTT
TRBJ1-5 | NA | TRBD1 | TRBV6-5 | CASSPGQGRDMPQHF | TGTGCCAGCAGTCCGGGACAGGGGCGGGACATGCCCCAGCATTTT
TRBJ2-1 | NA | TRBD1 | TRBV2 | CASSVTGGYNEQFF | TGTGCCAGCAGTGTGACAGGGGGTTACAATGAGCAGTTCTTC
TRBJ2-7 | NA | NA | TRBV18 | CASSPLDTSYEQYF | TGTGCCAGCTCACCATTGGACACCTCCTACGAGCAGTACTTC
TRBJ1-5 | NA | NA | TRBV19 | CASSINGNQPQHF | TGTGCCAGTAGTATTAACGGAAATCAGCCCCAGCATTTT
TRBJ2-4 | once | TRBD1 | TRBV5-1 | CASSLEGQGARNIQYF | TGCGCCAGCAGCTTGGAGGGACAGGGGGCCCGGAACATTCAGTACTTC
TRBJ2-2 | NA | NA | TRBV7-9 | CAGGANTGELFF | TGTGCGGGGGGTGCGAACACCGGGGAGCTGTTTTTT
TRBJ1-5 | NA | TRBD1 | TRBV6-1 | CASVEGQGNQPQHF | TGTGCCAGCGTTGAGGGACAGGGAAATCAGCCCCAGCATTTT
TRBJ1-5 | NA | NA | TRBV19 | CASSIYNQPQHF | TGTGCCAGTAGTATATACAATCAGCCCCAGCATTTT
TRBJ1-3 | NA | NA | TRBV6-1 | CASSEYGGAVATGNTIYF | TGTGCCAGCAGTGAATACGGGGGGGCGGTCGCGACTGGAAACACCATATATTTT
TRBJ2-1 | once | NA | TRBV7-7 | CASSLTTYNEQFF | TGTGCTAGCAGCTTAACAACTTACAATGAGCAGTTCTTC
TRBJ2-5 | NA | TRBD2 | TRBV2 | CASSESSSGGQTQYF | TGTGCCAGCAGTGAATCTTCTAGCGGGGGGCAGACCCAGTACTTC